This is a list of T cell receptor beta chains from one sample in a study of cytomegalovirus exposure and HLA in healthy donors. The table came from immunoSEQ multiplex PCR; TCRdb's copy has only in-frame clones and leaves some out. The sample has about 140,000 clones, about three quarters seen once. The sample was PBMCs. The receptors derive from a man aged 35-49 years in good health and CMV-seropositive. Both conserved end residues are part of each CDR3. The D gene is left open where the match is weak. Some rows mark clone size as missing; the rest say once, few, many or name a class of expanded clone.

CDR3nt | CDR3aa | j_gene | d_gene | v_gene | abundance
TGTGCCAGCAGCGAGGGACTAGCGGACTCCTACGAGCAGTACTTC | CASSEGLADSYEQYF | TRBJ2-7 | TRBD2 | TRBV9 | NA
TGTGCCAGTAGTATAGTCGGCTACGAGCAGTACTTC | CASSIVGYEQYF | TRBJ2-7 | NA | TRBV19 | NA
TGTGCCAGCAGTCCCCGACTAGCGGGAGGGGTCAATGAGCAGTTCTTC | CASSPRLAGGVNEQFF | TRBJ2-1 | TRBD2 | TRBV27 | few
TGTGCCAGCGGGGAGAAACTAGCGGGGCCCTACGAGCAGTACTTC | CASGEKLAGPYEQYF | TRBJ2-7 | TRBD2 | TRBV13 | NA
TGTGCCAGCAGCTTTTTTGCGGGAGGGCCAAGCTCCTACGAGCAGTACTTC | CASSFFAGGPSSYEQYF | TRBJ2-7 | TRBD2 | TRBV7-9 | NA
TGTGCCAGCAGCTTTCCCAGGGCAGGGCCGGATACGCAGTATTTT | CASSFPRAGPDTQYF | TRBJ2-3 | NA | TRBV6-5 | NA
TGTGCCAGCAGTGGGGGAGCGGGTTCCTACGAGCAGTACTTC | CASSGGAGSYEQYF | TRBJ2-7 | NA | TRBV25-1 | NA
TGTGCCAGCAGCGGCCGGGACAGGGGCCGCTACACCTTC | CASSGRDRGRYTF | TRBJ1-2 | TRBD1 | TRBV9 | NA
TGTGCCAGCAGCTCGGACAAGACTAGGGACTACGAGCAGTACTTC | CASSSDKTRDYEQYF | TRBJ2-7 | NA | TRBV5-4 | NA
TGTGCCAGCAGCCTCTCGGGGGGGCAAGAGACCCAGTACTTC | CASSLSGGQETQYF | TRBJ2-5 | TRBD2 | TRBV5-4 | NA
TGCGCCAGCAGCTTGCGAGGGGACAGGGGGCCGAGCACTGAAGCTTTCTTT | CASSLRGDRGPSTEAFF | TRBJ1-1 | TRBD1 | TRBV5-1 | NA
TGTGCCTGGAGCCGGGACTTCGATTTGAACACCGGGGAGCTGTTTTTT | CAWSRDFDLNTGELFF | TRBJ2-2 | NA | TRBV30 | NA
TGCGCCAGCAGAAGGACAGGGACCTTGAACACTGAAGCTTTCTTT | CASRRTGTLNTEAFF | TRBJ1-1 | TRBD1 | TRBV5-1 | NA
TGTGCCTGGAGTCTAACTTCAAGTGGAAACACCATATATTTT | CAWSLTSSGNTIYF | TRBJ1-3 | NA | TRBV30 | NA
TGTGCCAGCAGCCCCCTTACAGGGGGCGGTGAAAAACTGTTTTTT | CASSPLTGGGEKLFF | TRBJ1-4 | TRBD1 | TRBV27 | NA
TGTGCCAGCAGCTCCGTGGAGGGGGCATCCTACGAGCAGTACTTC | CASSSVEGASYEQYF | TRBJ2-7 | NA | TRBV7-6 | few
TGTGCCAGCAGCCAGGGGACACTCAACTATGGCTACACCTTC | CASSQGTLNYGYTF | TRBJ1-2 | NA | TRBV5-6 | NA
TGCGCCAGCAGCCTGGACAGGGGGCGGGCGAACACTGAAGCTTTCTTT | CASSLDRGRANTEAFF | TRBJ1-1 | TRBD1 | TRBV5-1 | NA
TGTGCCATCAGTGAGGATGCGGGGAAGACTGAAGCTTTCTTT | CAISEDAGKTEAFF | TRBJ1-1 | NA | TRBV10-3 | once